These 20 T cell receptor beta chains were all obtained from the same sample, sequenced in a study of blood T cell repertoires in COVID-19. Produced via immunoSEQ multiplex PCR; TCRdb's table is partial and in-frame only. This sample has 100,000 to 150,000 clones, with 81% found just once. Sequences were obtained from peripheral blood. Receptors were obtained from a woman between 50 and 59 years old with acute or convalescent COVID-19.

This sequence joins TRBV12-5 and TRBJ1-5; D is uncertain. The CDR3 has 13 residues. In germline, CDR1 is LGHNT, CDR2 FRNRAP. V was pared by 6 bases and J by 3 bases, with 9 bases between. The CDR3 DNA sequence: TGTGCTAGTGGCACCGGGAACAATCAGCCCCAGCATTTT. Its translation is CASGTGNNQPQHF.

CDR3 nucleotides: TGCAGCTTACTCGGGGTGGGGAATGAAAAACTGTTTTTT. It is translated as CSLLGVGNEKLFF. This chain joins TRBV29-1 and TRBJ1-4, with D unresolved. In germline, CDR1 is SQVTM, CDR2 ANQGSEA. This CDR3 is 13 amino acids long. Trimming removed 8 bases at V and 5 bases at J, with 15 bases between.

This clone was observed a single time. The J gene is TRBJ2-1, the V gene TRBV6-5; 11 bases fit TRBD1. After removal of 5 bases from V and 10 bases from J, the junction contained 7 bases not matched to a gene. Germline assignment: CDR1 MNHEY and CDR2 SVGAGI. The CDR3 is 14 residues long. CDR3 amino acids: CASSRGQGAGEQFF. In DNA, the CDR3 is TGTGCCAGCAGTAGAGGACAGGGGGCGGGGGAGCAGTTCTTC.

The chain joins TRBV3-1 (or the pseudogene TRBV3-2) to TRBJ2-1; 11 bases are shared with TRBD2. This CDR3 is 16 amino acids long. The V and J ends lost 4 bases and 5 bases, in that order; junction bases with no gene match: 7. The V gene's germline CDR1 is LGHDT and CDR2 YNNKEL (reference sequence). The CDR3: CASSPVPGLADNEQFF. The CDR3 DNA is TGTGCCAGCAGCCCAGTCCCGGGACTAGCGGACAATGAGCAGTTCTTC.

The genes are TRBV18 and TRBJ2-1; 9 bases fit TRBD2. V trimming: 2 bases; J trimming: 8 bases; junction bases outside the gene matches: 7. The CDR3 runs 15 residues. Germline V gene sequence: CDR1 KGHSH, CDR2 LQKENI. The CDR3, as DNA: TGTGCCAGCTCACCAAGGACTAGCGTTGGAGATGAGCAGTTCTTC. As protein: CASSPRTSVGDEQFF.

The rearrangement links TRBV28 to TRBJ2-1; TRBD2 matches at 12 bases. CDR3 length: 13 residues. Germline lookup yields CDR1 MDHEN and CDR2 SYDVKM. J was trimmed by 15 bases and V by 5 bases; bases with no gene match: 8. CDR3: CASSQTSGSPLFF. The DNA for the CDR3 is TGTGCCAGCAGTCAGACTAGCGGGAGCCCATTGTTCTTC. The full variable domain, with the rest looked up from reference TRBV28 and TRBJ2-1, is DVKVTQSSRYLVKRTGEKVFLECVQDMDHENMFWYRQDPGLGLRLIYFSYDVKMKEKGDIPEGYSVSREKKERFSLILESASTNQTSMYLCASSQTSGSPLFFGPGTRLTVL.

This clone turned up a few times. The J gene is TRBJ1-5, the V gene TRBV5-6, with D unresolved. Trimming took 2 bases from V and 2 from J, leaving 8 bases between them. The CDR3 has 14 residues. CDR1 and CDR2 (germline): SGHDT, YYEEEE. CDR3 bases: TGTGCCAGCAGCTTTGGGCCTGGCAATCAGCCCCAGCATTTT. Translating gives CASSFGPGNQPQHF.

The chain recombines TRBV9 with TRBJ2-3, with TRBD1 matching over 7 bases. V lost 4 bases and J lost 2; bases outside the gene matches: 10. The CDR3 has 16 residues. Germline values: CDR1 SGDLS, CDR2 YYNGEE. The CDR3 spells CASSFEPGQYTDTQYF. CDR3 nucleotides: TGTGCCAGCAGCTTTGAACCGGGACAGTACACAGATACGCAGTATTTT.

The chain couples TRBV3-1 (or the pseudogene TRBV3-2) to TRBJ2-2; TRBD1 is a possible D gene (7 bases). The CDR3 is 13 residues long. Germline values: CDR1 LGHDT, CDR2 YNNKEL (reference sequence). Trimming left V 3 bases short and J 7 bases short, with 9 bases between. The CDR3 nucleotides are TGTGCCAGCAGCCAGCAGGGGGGCGGGGAGCTGTTTTTT. Protein: CASSQQGGGELFF.

The V gene is TRBV2, the J gene TRBJ1-1, with a weak D call TRBD1 (5 bases). The CDR3 has 12 residues. V gave up 5 bases and J gave up 3 bases, with 7 bases separating them. Germline V gene data show CDR1 as SNHLY and CDR2 as FYNNEI. CDR3 in amino acids: CASSLQDTEAFF. CDR3 sequence (DNA): TGTGCCAGCAGTTTACAGGACACTGAAGCTTTCTTT.

V gene TRBV15 combines with J gene TRBJ1-2; perhaps TRBD1 as D (6 bases). Germline assignment: CDR1 LNHNV and CDR2 YYDKDF (reference sequence). V shed 0 bases and J shed 1 base, with 12 bases lying between them. The CDR3 contains 16 residues. The CDR3 DNA is TGTGCCACCAGCAGAGATGGACGAGGGGGTAACTATGGCTACACCTTC. Translating gives CATSRDGRGGNYGYTF.

The rearrangement uses TRBV18 and TRBJ1-1, with D possibly TRBD1 on 5 matching bases. Germline V CDR1 and CDR2: KGHSH, LQKENI. Trimming cost V 4 bases and J 6 bases, with 21 bases left between them. The CDR3 runs to 16 residues. CDR3 sequence: CASSLTTRTINAEAFF. For the CDR3, the DNA is TGTGCCAGCTCACTCACTACCAGGACAATAAACGCTGAAGCTTTCTTT. Supplemented by reference TRBV18 and TRBJ1-1, the full variable domain reads NAGVMQNPRHLVRRRGQEARLRCSPMKGHSHVYWYRQLPEEGLKFMVYLQKENIIDESGMPKERFSAEFPKEGPSILRIQQVVRGDSAAYFCASSLTTRTINAEAFFGQGTRLTVV.

This chain connects TRBV27 to TRBJ1-4; 8 bases are shared with TRBD1. CDR3 length equals 16 residues. V trimming: 0 bases; J trimming: 3 bases; junction bases outside the gene matches: 3. Germline lookup yields CDR1 MNHEY and CDR2 SMNVEV (reference sequence). DNA of the CDR3: TGTGCCAGCAGTTTATCCGGACAGGGCCCTAATGAAAAACTGTTTTTT. Its translation: CASSLSGQGPNEKLFF.

For this clone: This CDR3 is also generated by other DNA sequences in the sample. The rearrangement joins TRBV3-1 (or the pseudogene TRBV3-2) to TRBJ1-3; no clear D gene. CDR3 length equals 14 residues. CDR1 and CDR2 from the germline V gene are LGHDT and YNNKEL (reference sequence). V was shortened by 1 base and J by 3 bases, with 7 bases between the two germline ends. CDR3 coding DNA: TGTGCCAGCAGCCAAGGGGCCGGTGGAAACACCATATATTTT. Encoded protein: CASSQGAGGNTIYF.

The chain has TRBV29-1 and TRBJ2-2; TRBD2 is a possible D gene (5 bases). V was clipped by 4 bases and J by 1 base, with 10 bases between them. Germline V lookup: CDR1 SQVTM, CDR2 ANQGSEA. The CDR3 consists of 14 residues. DNA for the CDR3: TGCAGCGTTGTTTCTAGCCTGAACACCGGGGAGCTGTTTTTT. Its protein product is CSVVSSLNTGELFF.

The table lists this clone with a count of one. The chain carries TRBV7-8 and TRBJ2-3; 14 bases align to TRBD2. CDR1 SGHVS and CDR2 FQNEAQ come from the germline V gene. This CDR3 comprises 16 residues. With 4 bases clipped from V and 8 bases from J, the junction kept 8 bases outside the gene matches. CDR3 protein: CASSSMGLAGALTQYF. Here the CDR3 DNA reads TGTGCCAGCAGCTCGATGGGACTAGCGGGAGCCCTTACGCAGTATTTT.

This clone was recorded once. The rearrangement links TRBV9 to TRBJ1-1, with 7 bases fitting TRBD1. V lost 0 bases and J lost 0; bases outside the gene matches: 2. CDR1 and CDR2 (germline): SGDLS, YYNGEE. The CDR3 contains 15 residues. The CDR3 region has the DNA TGTGCCAGCAGCGTAGAGGGGGCGGTGAACACTGAAGCTTTCTTT. It is translated as CASSVEGAVNTEAFF.

The chain uses TRBV5-1 and TRBJ1-4; TRBD1 might be the D (6 bases). This CDR3 has 13 residues. Germline-derived CDR1 and CDR2 are SGHRS and YFSETQ. The ends were cut back, 4 bases at V and 7 bases at J, with 11 bases in the middle. CDR3 in DNA: TGCGCCAGCAGCCCGACAGGATTTGAAAAACTGTTTTTT. This encodes CASSPTGFEKLFF.

This chain links TRBV3-1 (or the pseudogene TRBV3-2) with TRBJ1-4; D is unresolved. The ends were cut back, 2 bases at V and 4 bases at J, with 8 bases in the middle. CDR1 LGHDT and CDR2 YNNKEL come from the germline V gene (reference sequence). The CDR3 is 14 amino acids. The CDR3 DNA reads as TGTGCCAGCAGCCAACTCCCCGGTAATGAAAAACTGTTTTTT. It codes for CASSQLPGNEKLFF.

This chain joins TRBV28 and TRBJ2-1, with 7 bases matching TRBD2. Germline CDR1 and CDR2: MDHEN and SYDVKM. With V trimmed by 2 bases and J by 4 bases, 8 bases remained unmatched. This CDR3 region has 16 residues. CDR3 coding DNA: TGTGCCAGCAGTTTAGGGGGTAGCGGGTTTTACAATGAGCAGTTCTTC. The encoded protein is CASSLGGSGFYNEQFF.